This T cell receptor (beta chain) was observed in a study of technical replicates of blood from a few donors. Profiled with immunoSEQ multiplex PCR; TCRdb holds only in-frame clones, not every one. The data show 25,000 to 40,000 clones, approximately 90% seen once. The CDR3 has 13 residues. Germline CDR1 is SGHTA and CDR2 is FQGNSA. The ends were cut back, 9 bases at V and 4 bases at J, with 13 bases in the middle. The source is a human donor in good health. Some clones in this sample may be carry-over from other donors' samples. The chain links TRBV7-2 to TRBJ1-3; possible D gene TRBD1, 6 bases. The source material was PBMCs. The CDR3 region is CASAQGAGNTIYF. The CDR3, as DNA: TGTGCCAGTGCACAGGGCGCGGGAAACACCATATATTTT.